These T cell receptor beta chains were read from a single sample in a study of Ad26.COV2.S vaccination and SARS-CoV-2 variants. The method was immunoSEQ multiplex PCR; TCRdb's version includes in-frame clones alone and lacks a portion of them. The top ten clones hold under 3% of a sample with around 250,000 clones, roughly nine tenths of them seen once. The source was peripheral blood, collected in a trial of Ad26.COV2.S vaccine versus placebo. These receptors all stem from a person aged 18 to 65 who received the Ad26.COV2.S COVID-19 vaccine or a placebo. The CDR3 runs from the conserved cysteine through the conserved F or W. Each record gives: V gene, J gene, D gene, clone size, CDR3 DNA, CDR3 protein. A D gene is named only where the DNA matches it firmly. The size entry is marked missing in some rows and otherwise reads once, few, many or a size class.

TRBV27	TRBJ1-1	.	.	TGTGCCAGCAGGGGATATGGACGGATGAACACTGAAGCTTTCTTT	CASRGYGRMNTEAFF
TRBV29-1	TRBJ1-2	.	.	TGCAGCGTTGAAGGGCAGAACTATGGCTACACCTTC	CSVEGQNYGYTF
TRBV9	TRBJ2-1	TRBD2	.	TGTGCCAGCAGCGCCATTAGCGGGAGAACGAATGAGCAGTTCTTC	CASSAISGRTNEQFF
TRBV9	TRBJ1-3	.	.	TGTGCCAGCAGCGTAGCTAAGGGAAGTGGAAACACCATATATTTT	CASSVAKGSGNTIYF
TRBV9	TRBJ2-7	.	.	TGTGCCAGCAGCGTAGCAGTAGGGTCCCACGAGCAGTACTTC	CASSVAVGSHEQYF
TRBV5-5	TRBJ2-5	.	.	TGTGCCACCGGACCTCCTGGAGGAGAGACCCAGTACTTC	CATGPPGGETQYF
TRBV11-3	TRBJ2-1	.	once	TGTGCCAGCAGCTTAGTGGCGGGGACACCACCCAATGAGCAGTTCTTC	CASSLVAGTPPNEQFF
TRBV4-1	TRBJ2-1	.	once	TGCGCCAGCAGCCAAGGACTTCGATGGGAGCAGTTCTTC	CASSQGLRWEQFF
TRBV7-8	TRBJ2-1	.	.	TGTGCCAGCAGCCCCCGCAGGTGGACCCGAATCTACAATGAGCAGTTCTTC	CASSPRRWTRIYNEQFF
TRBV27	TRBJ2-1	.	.	TGTGCCAGCAGTCCGACAACCGCCTTCGTGGGGTACAATGAGCAGTTCTTC	CASSPTTAFVGYNEQFF
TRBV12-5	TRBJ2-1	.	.	TGTGCTAGTGGTCCCAGTTCCTCCTACAATGAGCAGTTCTTC	CASGPSSSYNEQFF
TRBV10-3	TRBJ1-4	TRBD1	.	TGTGCCACTAGACAGGGGGCCTCTAATGAAAAACTGTTTTTT	CATRQGASNEKLFF
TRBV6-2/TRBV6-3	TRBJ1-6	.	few	TGTGCCAGCAGTTACTCGAGGCAGAAGAAGGGTTCACCCCTCCACTTT	CASSYSRQKKGSPLHF
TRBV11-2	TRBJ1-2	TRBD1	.	TGTGCCAGCAGCTTAGGGACAGGGGGCCTAACCGGCTATGGCTACACCTTC	CASSLGTGGLTGYGYTF
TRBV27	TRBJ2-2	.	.	TGTGCCAGCAGTTTCCACTCAAGGGAGGATCACACCGGGGAGCTGTTTTTT	CASSFHSREDHTGELFF
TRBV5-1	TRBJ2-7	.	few	TGCGCCAGCAGCTTTTCTTTAGGCGGGTCCCCCTACGAGCAGTACTTC	CASSFSLGGSPYEQYF
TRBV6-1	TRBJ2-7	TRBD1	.	TGTGCCAGCCACCGACAGGGGGCGTACGAGCAGTACTTC	CASHRQGAYEQYF
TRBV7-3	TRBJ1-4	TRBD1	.	TGTGCCAGCAGCGCATACCGGGACAGGGAAAAGGGTGAAAAACTGTTTTTT	CASSAYRDREKGEKLFF
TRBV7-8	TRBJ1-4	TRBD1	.	TGTGCCAGCAGCGCGAACAGGGGGCGGAGTGAAAAACTGTTTTTT	CASSANRGRSEKLFF
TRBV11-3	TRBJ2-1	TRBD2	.	TGTGCCAGCAGCTCCCCTAGCGGGTCGGGTCATGAGCAGTTCTTC	CASSSPSGSGHEQFF
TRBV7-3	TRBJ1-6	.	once	TGTGCCAGCAGCTTAACGAACGTCCAGGGCAATTCACCCCTCCACTTT	CASSLTNVQGNSPLHF
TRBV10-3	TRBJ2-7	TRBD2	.	TGTGCCATCAAGGGGACTAGCGGGGGGTCATATTACGAGCAGTACTTC	CAIKGTSGGSYYEQYF
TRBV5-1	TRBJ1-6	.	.	TGCGCCAGCAGCTCCCTTTATAATTCACCCCTCCACTTT	CASSSLYNSPLHF
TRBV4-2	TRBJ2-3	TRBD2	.	TGTGCCAGCAGCCAGAAAGGGACTAGCGGTGCGGATACGCAGTATTTT	CASSQKGTSGADTQYF
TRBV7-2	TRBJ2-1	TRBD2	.	TGTGCCAGCAGCTTGACTAGCGGGTACTACAATGAGCAGTTCTTC	CASSLTSGYYNEQFF
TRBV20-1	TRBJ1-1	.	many	TGCAGTGCTAGTCCCTTGAACACTGAAGCTTTCTTT	CSASPLNTEAFF
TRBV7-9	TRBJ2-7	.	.	TGTGCCAGCAGCTTTGACGGCTACGAGCAGTACTTC	CASSFDGYEQYF
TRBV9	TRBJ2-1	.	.	TGTGCCACCCCAGGAGGTGTAGACAATGAGCAGTTCTTC	CATPGGVDNEQFF
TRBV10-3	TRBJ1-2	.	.	TGTGCCATCGGTGAGTCCAATCAGGCCCCCGGGTCTCCGGACACCTTC	CAIGESNQAPGSPDTF
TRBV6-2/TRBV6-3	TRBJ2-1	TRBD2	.	TGTGCCAGCAGTTACCTGATCCTCGGCGAGGCGGGGGCCTACAATGAGCAGTTCTTC	CASSYLILGEAGAYNEQFF
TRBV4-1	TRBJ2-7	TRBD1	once	TGCGCCAGCAGCTTTGACAGGGGCCACGAGCAGTACTTC	CASSFDRGHEQYF
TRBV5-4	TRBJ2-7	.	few	TGTGCCTCCCAGTCCCAGAAGGGCAGCTACGAGCAGTACTTC	CASQSQKGSYEQYF
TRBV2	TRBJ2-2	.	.	TGTGCCAGCAGTGAACTACCGGGACAGAACACCGGGGAGCTGTTTTTT	CASSELPGQNTGELFF
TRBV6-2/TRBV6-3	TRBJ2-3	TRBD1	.	TGTGCCAGCAGTTACCATACAGGGGGCAGGACTATTCGTCCAGATACGCAGTATTTT	CASSYHTGGRTIRPDTQYF
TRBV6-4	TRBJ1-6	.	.	TGTGCCAGCAGTGACTGGTCCCGGGAAAACCTCCACTTT	CASSDWSRENLHF
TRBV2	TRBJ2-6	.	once	TGTGCCAGCAGTGCACCCGGGACTGCCATCTCTGGGGCCAACGTCCTGACTTTC	CASSAPGTAISGANVLTF
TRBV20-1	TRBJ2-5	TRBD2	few	TGCAGTGCATCGGGGGGGCCGACCCAGTACTTC	CSASGGPTQYF
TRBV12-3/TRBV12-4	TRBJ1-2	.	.	TGTGCCAGCAGTTTTAACAACGGCTATGGCTACACCTTC	CASSFNNGYGYTF
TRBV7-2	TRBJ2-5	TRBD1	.	TGTGCCAGCAGCGCCCAGACAGGGGGCCAAGAGACCCAGTACTTC	CASSAQTGGQETQYF
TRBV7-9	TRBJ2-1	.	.	TGTGCCAGCAGCTTAAGAGCCGGGACCACCTACAATGAGCAGTTCTTC	CASSLRAGTTYNEQFF
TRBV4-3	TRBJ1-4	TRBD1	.	TGCGCCAGCAGCCAAGAGGGACAGGGCCCTAATGAAAAACTGTTTTTT	CASSQEGQGPNEKLFF
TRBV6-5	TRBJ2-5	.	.	TGTGCCAGCAGCCGTGATGGGGGCAGGAAGACCCAGTACTTC	CASSRDGGRKTQYF
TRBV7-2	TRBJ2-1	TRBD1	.	TGTGCCAGCAGGGGACAGGGGGCTCATGAGCAGTTCTTC	CASRGQGAHEQFF
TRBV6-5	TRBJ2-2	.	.	TGTGCCAGCAATCCCAACGTGGTAGCCGGGGAGCTGTTTTTT	CASNPNVVAGELFF
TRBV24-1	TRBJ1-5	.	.	TGTGCCGCCGGACCGCGGAATTCTAATCAGCCCCAGCATTTT	CAAGPRNSNQPQHF
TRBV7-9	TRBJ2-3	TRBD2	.	TGTGCCGCGGGGGTCAGCACAGATACGCAGTATTTT	CAAGVSTDTQYF
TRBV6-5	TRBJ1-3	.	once	TGTGCCAGCGCCCCGCGCAGGGGATCTGGAAACACCATATATTTT	CASAPRRGSGNTIYF
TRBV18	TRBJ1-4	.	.	TGTGCCAGCTCACCCGGGGAACGTGAAAAACTGTTTTTT	CASSPGEREKLFF